This TCR beta chain was captured by sequencing in a study of cytomegalovirus exposure and HLA in healthy donors. Study observations and caveats: There were about 160 TCR beta chains listed as cytomegalovirus-associated. Association with HLA alleles at 0.05 false discovery rate was found for 16,951 TCR beta sequences in a later analysis. As was reported, the classifier diagnosed cytomegalovirus status with high specificity and sensitivity. Within an earlier analysis, most TCR beta V segments proved productive either about 87% or about 30% of the time.

The PCR ran on 60 Vbeta and 13 Jbeta primers. This table comes from immunoSEQ multiplex PCR, and its TCRdb copy is limited to in-frame clones, with some not included. Altogether tens of thousands of clones are present, 65% to 70% being singletons, with the ten largest covering roughly a fifth. To note about this clone: What it recognizes is unknown.

The CDR3 totals 12 residues. Trimming left V 6 bases short and J 1 base short, with 4 bases between. The germline gives CDR1 LNHDA, CDR2 SQIVND (reference sequence). V gene TRBV19 combines with J gene TRBJ1-5, with D hard to call. Source material: PBMCs. The receptor's source is a man aged 35-49 years in good health and CMV-seropositive. The CDR3 here is CASRTSNQPQHF. The DNA for the CDR3 is TGTGCCAGTAGAACAAGCAATCAGCCCCAGCATTTT.